What follows are 17 T cell receptor beta chains derived from one specimen sequenced in a study of CD8 T cells in Susac syndrome. Reverse transcription used about 0.45 to 1 ug RNA and random hexamers. TCRdb used MiXCR to reprocess the immunoSEQ multiplex PCR reads, holding one entry per CDR3 protein. The sample includes some 250,000 distinct CDR3 sequences, less than 96% of them seen just once. Sequencing input: CD4+ T cells from PBMCs. All receptors come from a human donor with Susac syndrome.

V and J are TRBV28 and TRBJ2-1; 9 bases line up with TRBD2. The CDR3 is 14 amino acids. Losses at the gene ends were 11 bases for V and 2 bases for J; bases not matched to a gene: 7. From germline, CDR1 is MDHEN and CDR2 SYDVKM. The CDR3 bases are TGTGCCGGACGGAGCGGGGGGCCCTACAATGAGCAGTTCTTC. Encoded protein: CAGRSGGPYNEQFF.

The genes are TRBV7-8 and TRBJ1-1; 7 positions agree with TRBD1. Germline CDR1 is SGHVS and CDR2 is FQNEAQ. Losses at the gene ends were 5 bases for V and 10 bases for J; bases not matched to a gene: 16. This CDR3 has 15 residues. In DNA, the CDR3 is TGTGCCAGCAGCCCCCGTGAGACAGGGAACGGTGTAGCTTTCTTT. It encodes CASSPRETGNGVAFF.

The genes are TRBV29-1 and TRBJ1-2; 8 bases line up with TRBD1. Trimming cost V 4 bases and J 0 bases; bases outside gene matches: 10. The CDR3 has 16 amino acids. The germline V gene has CDR1 SQVTM and CDR2 ANQGSEA. CDR3 loop: CSVAGQGIFTNYGYTF. The CDR3, as DNA: TGCAGCGTTGCAGGACAGGGCATATTTACTAACTATGGCTACACCTTC.

The V and J genes are TRBV2 and TRBJ2-5; 9 bases are shared with TRBD2. V was pared by 6 bases and J by 2 bases, with 7 bases of the junction left unmatched. CDR3 length: 15 residues. Germline V gene lookup returns CDR1 SNHLY and CDR2 FYNNEI. CDR3 region: CASRLRLAGQETQYF. CDR3 DNA sequence: TGTGCCAGCAGATTGCGGCTAGCGGGACAAGAGACCCAGTACTTC.

This CDR3 reads CASTRWGEQFF. CDR3 sequence (DNA): TGTGCCAGCACCCGTTGGGGTGAGCAGTTCTTC. The V call is TRBV28, the J call TRBJ2-1; D unclear. Germline CDR1 reads MDHEN; CDR2 reads SYDVKM. Deletions cut 7 bases from V and 9 bases from J, with 10 bases between. The CDR3 covers 11 residues.

The rearrangement uses TRBV3-1 and TRBJ2-2, with unresolved D. CDR3 length: 11 amino acids. The V gene lost 8 bases and the J gene lost 1 base, with 2 bases spanning the gap. Germline V gene data show CDR1 as LGHDT and CDR2 as YNNKEL (reference sequence). The CDR3 protein is CASGNTGELFF. CDR3 nucleotide sequence: TGTGCCAGCGGGAACACCGGGGAGCTGTTTTTT.

The CDR3 DNA reads TGTGCCAGCTCACCAGGGAACACTGAAGCTTTCTTT. The encoded protein is CASSPGNTEAFF. The chain has TRBV18 and TRBJ1-1; D gene unclear. The CDR3 covers 12 residues. V gave up 2 bases and J gave up 1 base, with 2 bases separating them. CDR1 is KGHSH and CDR2 is LQKENI in the germline V gene.

The chain combines TRBV4-2 with TRBJ2-5; 10 bases are shared with TRBD1. This CDR3 comprises 14 residues. The J segment lost 5 bases and the V segment lost 0 bases, leaving 0 bases of the junction unmatched. Germline loops: CDR1 LGHNA, CDR2 YNFKEQ. CDR3 sequence reads: CASSQEGQGETQYF. The CDR3 bases are TGTGCCAGCAGCCAAGAGGGACAGGGGGAGACCCAGTACTTC.

The rearrangement joins TRBV12-3 or TRBV12-4 to TRBJ2-1; TRBD2 matches 7 bases. Trimming at V came to 5 bases and at J to 7 bases, leaving 14 bases not matched to a gene. The CDR3 is 16 residues long. The DNA for the CDR3 is TGTGCCAGCAGTACCCTGACTAGCTCGGCAAGTAATGAGCAGTTCTTC. Protein product: CASSTLTSSASNEQFF.

This clonotype was counted once. V and J are TRBV20-1 and TRBJ2-3; TRBD2 agrees at 7 bases. Germline-derived CDR1 and CDR2 are DFQATT and SNEGSKA (reference sequence). The V and J ends lost 0 bases and 0 bases, in that order; junction bases with no gene match: 6. CDR3 length: 16 residues. The CDR3 DNA reads as TGCAGTGCTAGAGATCCGAACGGGAGGAGCACAGATACGCAGTATTTT. This encodes CSARDPNGRSTDTQYF.

The rearrangement links TRBV4-1 to TRBJ2-1; 8 bases map to TRBD2. Germline V lookup: CDR1 MGHRA, CDR2 YSYEKL. The J segment lost 3 bases and the V segment lost 4 bases, leaving 8 bases of the junction unmatched. This CDR3 region has 16 residues. CDR3 amino acids: CASSPGPSGSYNEQFF. The CDR3 bases are TGCGCCAGCAGCCCGGGGCCCAGCGGGAGCTACAATGAGCAGTTCTTC.

The rearrangement joins TRBV20-1 to TRBJ2-1, with 12 bases identical to TRBD2. This CDR3 is 17 amino acids long. CDR1 DFQATT and CDR2 SNEGSKA come from the germline V gene (reference sequence). Losses at the gene ends were 0 bases for V and 6 bases for J; bases not matched to a gene: 9. The chain's CDR3 is CSARDRRLAGVVNEQFF. The CDR3 bases are TGCAGTGCTAGAGATCGTCGACTAGCGGGAGTCGTCAATGAGCAGTTCTTC.

The chain recombines TRBV20-1 with TRBJ1-4; D is perhaps TRBD1 (6 bases). The V end was cut by 3 bases, the J end by 8 bases, with 13 bases between. CDR1 is DFQATT and CDR2 is SNEGSKA in the germline V gene (reference sequence). The CDR3 totals 13 residues. Here the CDR3 DNA reads TGCAGTGCTAGTAAGCCAGGGGAGGAAAAACTGTTTTTT. This translates into CSASKPGEEKLFF.

In DNA form, the CDR3 reads TGTGCCTGGAGGACTAGCGGGACTGAGACCCAGTACTTC. Its translation is CAWRTSGTETQYF. This chain joins TRBV30 and TRBJ2-5; 11 positions agree with TRBD2. The CDR3 spans 13 residues. Germline V lookup: CDR1 GTSNPN, CDR2 SVGIG (reference sequence). Trimming cost V 3 bases and J 5 bases; bases outside gene matches: 2.

V and J are TRBV30 and TRBJ2-7; no reliable D call. V shed 2 bases and J shed 6 bases, with 5 bases lying between them. Per germline, CDR1 GTSNPN and CDR2 SVGIG (reference sequence). The CDR3 has 10 residues. CDR3 sequence (DNA): TGTGCCTGGAGTCTCTTCGAGCAGTACTTC. Its translation is CAWSLFEQYF.

The rearrangement joins TRBV15 to TRBJ2-7, with no clear D. Germline CDR1 reads LNHNV; CDR2 reads YYDKDF (reference sequence). Trimming removed 0 bases at V and 2 bases at J, with 8 bases between. The CDR3 spans 14 residues. CDR3 residues: CATSREGPTYEQYF. DNA for the CDR3: TGTGCCACCAGCAGAGAAGGCCCAACCTACGAGCAGTACTTC.

The V and J genes are TRBV20-1 and TRBJ1-1; 8 positions match TRBD1. The germline V gene has CDR1 DFQATT and CDR2 SNEGSKA (reference sequence). Unmatched junction bases numbered 5, after V lost 7 bases and J lost 4 bases. The CDR3 contains 12 residues. The CDR3 DNA reads as TGCAGTGTTCAGGGGGCGGGCACTGAAGCTTTCTTT. Translated: CSVQGAGTEAFF.